Presented here are 22 T cell receptor beta chains from one specimen sequenced in a study of shared clonotypes between healthy human individuals. Profiling relied on immunoSEQ multiplex PCR, and the TCRdb table lists in-frame clones only, not all of them. The sample comprises around 95,000 clones, approximately 44% of which are singletons, and about 15% rests with the top ten. Sequencing was done on a sample of PBMCs. Receptor source: a woman in her thirties or forties in good health. Some clones in this sample may be carry-over from other donors' samples.

The genes are TRBV9 and TRBJ2-2, with D possibly TRBD2 on 7 matching bases. Germline values: CDR1 SGDLS, CDR2 YYNGEE. This CDR3 is built from 15 residues. Trimming took 1 base from V and 4 from J, leaving 11 bases between them. The CDR3 loop reads CASSVSGGSTGELFF. The CDR3 DNA follows: TGTGCCAGCAGCGTATCGGGGGGCAGCACCGGGGAGCTGTTTTTT.

V is TRBV28 and J is TRBJ1-3; 7 bases match TRBD1. This CDR3 spans 13 amino acids. With V trimmed by 4 bases and J by 7 bases, 4 bases remained unmatched. Germline lookup yields CDR1 MDHEN and CDR2 SYDVKM. The CDR3 DNA reads as TGTGCCAGCAGTTCGACAGGGACCAACACCATATATTTT. Translated: CASSSTGTNTIYF.

The V call is TRBV30, the J call TRBJ1-2; D remains ambiguous. The CDR3 contains 12 residues. Germline-derived CDR1 and CDR2 are GTSNPN and SVGIG (reference sequence). V was pared by 2 bases and J by 5 bases, with 9 bases between. The CDR3 region is CAWSWSGYGYTF. The CDR3 region has the DNA TGTGCCTGGAGTTGGTCCGGATATGGCTACACCTTC.

In this sample, this clone turned up once. This chain joins TRBV30 and TRBJ1-2, with D tentatively TRBD1 (5 bases). V shed 2 bases and J shed 8 bases, with 15 bases lying between them. CDR3 length equals 13 residues. Germline V lookup: CDR1 GTSNPN, CDR2 SVGIG (reference sequence). The CDR3 sequence: CAWSYGRERGYTF. CDR3 DNA: TGTGCCTGGAGTTACGGCAGGGAAAGGGGCTACACCTTC.

The J gene is TRBJ2-5, the V gene TRBV28; TRBD1 matches 8 bases. The CDR3 totals 16 residues. Germline assignment: CDR1 MDHEN and CDR2 SYDVKM. Germline trimming cut 2 bases from V and 7 bases from J; bases unmatched to any gene: 12. The CDR3 DNA sequence: TGTGCCAGCAGTTTACTAGGACAGGGCCACGGTCGGACCCAGTACTTC. It specifies CASSLLGQGHGRTQYF.

In its sample, this clone was seen many times. Other DNA sequences in this sample translate to the same CDR3. The J gene is TRBJ2-6, the V gene TRBV5-6; D is uncertain. Between the trimmed V and J ends, which lost 0 bases and 4 bases, there was a span of 8 bases. CDR3 length: 15 amino acids. CDR1 is SGHDT, CDR2 YYEEEE, per germline. The CDR3 DNA sequence: TGTGCCAGCAGCTTGGGGGTATCCGGGGCCAACGTCCTGACTTTC. It is translated as CASSLGVSGANVLTF.

This clone was recorded a few times. The same CDR3 is also encoded by other DNA sequences in this sample. The chain couples TRBV7-3 to TRBJ2-6, with TRBD1 as a possible D gene (5 bases). CDR3 length equals 15 residues. CDR1 and CDR2 from the germline V gene are SGHTA and FQGTGA. V lost 6 bases and J lost 4, with 13 bases in between. DNA of the CDR3: TGTGCCAGCAGTCCCCTAGGGGTCGGGGCCAACGTCCTGACTTTC. Translated: CASSPLGVGANVLTF. Full variable domain (outside the CDR3, taken from reference TRBV7-3 and TRBJ2-6): GAGVSQTPSNKVTEKGKYVELRCDPISGHTALYWYRQSLGQGPEFLIYFQGTGAADDSGLPNDRFFAVRPEGSVSTLKIQRTERGDSAVYLCASSPLGVGANVLTFGAGSRLTVL.

In this sample, this clone turned up a few times. This rearrangement joins TRBV20-1 to TRBJ1-2; no clear D gene. Germline V gene sequence: CDR1 DFQATT, CDR2 SNEGSKA (reference sequence). Trimming took off 7 bases at V and 1 base at J, with 7 bases between the two ends. The CDR3 loop spans 11 amino acids. Here the CDR3 DNA reads TGCAGTGTCCCGGTTAACTATGGCTACACCTTC. Its protein product is CSVPVNYGYTF.

A remark on this clone: A far bigger clonotype differs at one base, so this is likely a read error. Other nucleotide sequences from this sample produce the same CDR3. This chain uses TRBV9 with TRBJ1-4; 8 positions match TRBD1. The CDR3 contains 14 residues. CDR1 and CDR2 from the germline V gene are SGDLS and YYNGEE. The CDR3 DNA reads as TGTGCCAGCAGCGCCCAGGGGGCTGGAGAAAAGCTGTTTTTT. This codes for CASSAQGAGEKLFF.

In this sample, this clone turned up many times. The chain uses TRBV27 and TRBJ2-7; D not certain. The CDR3 consists of 14 residues. With 2 bases removed from V and 3 bases from J, the gap between germline ends came to 11 bases. CDR1 and CDR2 (germline): MNHEY, SMNVEV (reference sequence). The CDR3 bases are TGTGCCAGCAGTTTAAACGGAGTTAACTACGAGCAGTACTTC. Encoded protein: CASSLNGVNYEQYF.

V gene TRBV28 combines with J gene TRBJ2-6; 7 bases agree with TRBD1. V was clipped by 5 bases and J by 3 bases; unmatched bases: 4. The germline V gene has CDR1 MDHEN and CDR2 SYDVKM. The CDR3 totals 15 residues. This chain's CDR3 is CASSPRGFGANVLTF. CDR3 in DNA: TGTGCCAGCAGTCCCAGGGGGTTTGGGGCCAACGTCCTGACTTTC.

The CDR3 reads CASSTFGASGKGEQYF. CDR3 sequence (DNA): TGTGCCAGCAGCACCTTTGGGGCTAGCGGGAAGGGAGAGCAGTACTTC. The chain is built from TRBV5-4 and TRBJ2-7; 9 bases agree with TRBD2. V trimming: 4 bases; J trimming: 7 bases; junction bases outside the gene matches: 15. The CDR3 contains 16 residues. Germline-derived CDR1 and CDR2 are SGHNT and YYREEE (reference sequence).

The rearrangement uses TRBV6-6 and TRBJ2-7; 14 bases are a match to TRBD2. J was trimmed by 6 bases and V by 5 bases; bases with no gene match: 6. Germline values: CDR1 MNHNY, CDR2 SVGAGI (reference sequence). The CDR3 is 15 residues long. In nucleotides, the CDR3 is TGTGCCAGCAGTACATGGGGACTAGCGGGAGCCGAGCAGTACTTC. The encoded protein is CASSTWGLAGAEQYF.

This clone was counted between two and nine times. V is TRBV5-6 and J is TRBJ2-5, with 8 bases fitting TRBD1. Germline V CDR1 and CDR2: SGHDT, YYEEEE. CDR3 length equals 13 residues. With V trimmed by 3 bases and J by 4 bases, 2 bases remained unmatched. CDR3 in amino acids: CASSWTGRETQYF. Written as DNA, the CDR3 is TGTGCCAGCAGCTGGACAGGGAGAGAGACCCAGTACTTC.

A note on this clone: Germline and junction disagree at one end, which may indicate a read error. The sample holds other DNA sequences that translate to the same CDR3. CDR3 sequence reads: CASSPYYTDTQYF. The CDR3 DNA reads TGTGCCAGCAGCCCATACTACACAGATACGCAGTATTTC. This chain links TRBV7-9 with TRBJ2-3; no clear D gene. This CDR3 has 13 residues. From germline, CDR1 is SEHNR and CDR2 FQNEAQ (reference sequence).

The chain carries TRBV18 and TRBJ2-3; D ambiguous. Trimming stripped 5 bases from V and 3 bases from J, with 15 bases between. The V gene's germline CDR1 is KGHSH and CDR2 LQKENI. The CDR3 covers 15 residues. CDR3 sequence: CASSSVVGETDTQYF. CDR3 bases: TGTGCCAGCTCATCCGTGGTGGGTGAGACAGATACGCAGTATTTT.

This clone was recorded only once. The rearrangement joins TRBV4-3 to TRBJ2-1; 7 nucleotides line up with TRBD1. Looked up from germline, CDR1 is LGHNA and CDR2 is YSLEER. This CDR3 is built from 16 residues. V lost 1 base, J lost 2 bases, and 5 bases stayed unmatched. The CDR3 DNA is TGCGCCAGCAGCCAAGCATGGGACAGTACCTACAATGAGCAGTTCTTC. Amino acid sequence: CASSQAWDSTYNEQFF.

The chain couples TRBV23-1 to TRBJ2-4; D is unresolved. TRBV23-1 has ORF status, its function being uncertain. The V gene lost 0 bases and the J gene lost 4 bases, with 13 bases spanning the gap. CDR3 length equals 16 residues. DNA of the CDR3: TGCGCCAGCAGTCAATCTGCGGACGGCAAGAAAAACATTCAGTACTTC. Protein sequence: CASSQSADGKKNIQYF.

There are a few counts of this clone. A read error likely explains this, since a far larger clone differs by one base. Different DNA sequences within this sample yield the same CDR3. CDR3 sequence reads: CASSVGAYNEQFF. CDR3 coding DNA: TGTGCCAGCAGCGTAGGGGCCTACAATGAGCAGTTCTTC. The chain recombines TRBV9 with TRBJ2-1; no reliable D call. CDR1 and CDR2 from the germline V gene are SGDLS and YYNGEE. Trimming pared 0 bases from V and 2 bases from J, leaving 3 bases between. CDR3 length: 13 amino acids.

This clone was counted a few times. V and J are TRBV6-6 and TRBJ2-5; 8 nucleotides line up with TRBD2. Unmatched junction bases numbered 6, after V lost 8 bases and J lost 4 bases. CDR1 is MNHNY, CDR2 SVGAGI, per germline (reference sequence). The CDR3 is made up of 13 amino acids. The CDR3 bases are TGTGCCAGCGGTCAGGCGGGGGGAGAGACCCAGTACTTC. This translates into CASGQAGGETQYF.

J is TRBJ2-1 and V is TRBV4-3; 8 nucleotides match TRBD1. CDR1 is LGHNA, CDR2 YSLEER, per germline. The CDR3 has 14 residues. V was pared by 1 base and J by 12 bases, with 8 bases of the junction left unmatched. The CDR3 nucleotides read TGCGCCAGCAGCCAAGTGAAAGAAGGACAGGGGCAGTTCTTC. Its translation is CASSQVKEGQGQFF.

A few counts support this clone. The same CDR3 can be traced to other DNA sequences in this sample. V gene TRBV9 combines with J gene TRBJ2-3; D remains unclear. V was shortened by 0 bases and J by 3 bases, with 2 bases between the two germline ends. This CDR3 has 12 residues. Germline V gene sequence: CDR1 SGDLS, CDR2 YYNGEE. CDR3 amino acids: CASSVVTDTQYF. The CDR3 DNA reads as TGTGCCAGCAGCGTAGTAACAGATACGCAGTATTTT.